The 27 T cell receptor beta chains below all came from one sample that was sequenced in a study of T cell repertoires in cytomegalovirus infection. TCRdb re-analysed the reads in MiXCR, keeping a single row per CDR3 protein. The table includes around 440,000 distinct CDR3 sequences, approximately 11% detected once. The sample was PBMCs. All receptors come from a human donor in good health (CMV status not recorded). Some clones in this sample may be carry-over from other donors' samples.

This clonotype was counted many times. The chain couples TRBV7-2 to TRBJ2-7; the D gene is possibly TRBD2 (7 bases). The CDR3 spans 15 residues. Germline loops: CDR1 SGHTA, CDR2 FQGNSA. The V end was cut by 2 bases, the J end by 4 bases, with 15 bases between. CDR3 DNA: TGTGCCAGCAGCTTAAGAGGGGGGGTCTTTTACGAGCAGTACTTC. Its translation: CASSLRGGVFYEQYF.

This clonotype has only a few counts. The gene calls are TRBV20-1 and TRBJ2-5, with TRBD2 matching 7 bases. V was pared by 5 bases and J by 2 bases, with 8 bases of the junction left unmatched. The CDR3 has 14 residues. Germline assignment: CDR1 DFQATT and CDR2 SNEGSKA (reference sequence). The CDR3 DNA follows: TGCAGTGCTCCTGGGGCTAGCGGTCAAGAGACCCAGTACTTC. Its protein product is CSAPGASGQETQYF.

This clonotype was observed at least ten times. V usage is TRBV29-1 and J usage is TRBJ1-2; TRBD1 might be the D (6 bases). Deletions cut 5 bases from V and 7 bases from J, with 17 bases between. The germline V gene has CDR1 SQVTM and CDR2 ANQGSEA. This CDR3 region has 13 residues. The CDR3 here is CSVRDTLSFGYTF. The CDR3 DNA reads TGCAGCGTTCGGGACACCCTCTCTTTTGGCTACACCTTC.

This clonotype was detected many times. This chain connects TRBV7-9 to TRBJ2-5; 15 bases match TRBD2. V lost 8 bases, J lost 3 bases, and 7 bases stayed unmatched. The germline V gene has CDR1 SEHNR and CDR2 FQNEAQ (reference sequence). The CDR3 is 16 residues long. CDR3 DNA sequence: TGTGCCAGCGGACTAGCGGGAGGGCCTAGGAAAGAGACCCAGTACTTC. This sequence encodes CASGLAGGPRKETQYF.

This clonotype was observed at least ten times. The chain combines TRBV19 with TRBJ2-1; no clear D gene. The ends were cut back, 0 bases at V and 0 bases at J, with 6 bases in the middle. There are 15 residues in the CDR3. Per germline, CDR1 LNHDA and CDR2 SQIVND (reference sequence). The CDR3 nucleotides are TGTGCCAGTAGTATAGAGGCCCTCTCCTACAATGAGCAGTTCTTC. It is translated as CASSIEALSYNEQFF.

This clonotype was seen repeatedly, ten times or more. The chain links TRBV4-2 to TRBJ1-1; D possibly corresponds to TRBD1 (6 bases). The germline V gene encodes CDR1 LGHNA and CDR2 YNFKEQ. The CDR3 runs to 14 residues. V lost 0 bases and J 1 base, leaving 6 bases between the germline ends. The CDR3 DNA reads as TGTGCCAGCAGCCAAGAGGGGGCGAACACTGAAGCTTTCTTT. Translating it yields CASSQEGANTEAFF.

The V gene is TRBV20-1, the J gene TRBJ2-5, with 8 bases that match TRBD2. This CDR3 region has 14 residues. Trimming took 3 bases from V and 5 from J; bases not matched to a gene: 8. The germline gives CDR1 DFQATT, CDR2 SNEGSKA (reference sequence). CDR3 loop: CSASGRAGAETQYF. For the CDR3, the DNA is TGCAGTGCTAGCGGGAGGGCCGGGGCCGAGACCCAGTACTTC.

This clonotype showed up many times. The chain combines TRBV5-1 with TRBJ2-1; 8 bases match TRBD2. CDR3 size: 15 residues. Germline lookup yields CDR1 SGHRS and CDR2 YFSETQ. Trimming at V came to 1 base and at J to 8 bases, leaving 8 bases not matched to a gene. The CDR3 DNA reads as TGCGCCAGCAGCTTGAGGATAGCGGGGCAGGATGAGCAGTTCTTC. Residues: CASSLRIAGQDEQFF.

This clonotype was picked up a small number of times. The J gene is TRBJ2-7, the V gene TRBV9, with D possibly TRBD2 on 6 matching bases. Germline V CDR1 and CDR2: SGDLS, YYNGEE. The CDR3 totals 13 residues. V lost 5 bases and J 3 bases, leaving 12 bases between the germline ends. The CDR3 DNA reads TGTGCCAGCAGTGGGACTGATGACTACGAGCAGTACTTC. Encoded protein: CASSGTDDYEQYF.

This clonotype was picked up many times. The DNA for the CDR3 is TGTGCCAGCAGTTTCGATGAACGGGAGACCCAGTACTTC. It yields the protein CASSFDERETQYF. V is TRBV5-6 and J is TRBJ2-5, with unresolved D. The length of the CDR3 is 13 residues. Germline CDR1 and CDR2: SGHDT and YYEEEE. The germline V and J ends were trimmed by 5 bases and 5 bases, with 13 bases remaining between them. The variable domain in full, with the rest retrieved from reference TRBV5-6 and TRBJ2-5, is DAGVTQSPTHLIKTRGQQVTLRCSPKSGHDTVSWYQQALGQGPQFIFQYYEEEERQRGNFPDRFSGHQFPNYSSELNVNALLLGDSALYLCASSFDERETQYFGPGTRLLVL.

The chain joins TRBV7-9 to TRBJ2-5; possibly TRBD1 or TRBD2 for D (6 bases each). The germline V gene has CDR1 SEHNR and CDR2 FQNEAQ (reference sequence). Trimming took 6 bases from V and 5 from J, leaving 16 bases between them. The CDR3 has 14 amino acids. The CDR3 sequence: CASSSPGGRETQYF. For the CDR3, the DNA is TGTGCCAGCAGTTCCCCCGGGGGCAGGGAGACCCAGTACTTC.

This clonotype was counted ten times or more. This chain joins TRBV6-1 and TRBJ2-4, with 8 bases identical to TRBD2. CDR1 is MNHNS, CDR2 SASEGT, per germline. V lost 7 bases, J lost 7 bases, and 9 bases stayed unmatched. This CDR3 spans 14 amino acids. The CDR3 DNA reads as TGTGCCAGCACCCTGAGCGGGGGTGGGAACATTCAGTACTTC. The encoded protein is CASTLSGGGNIQYF.

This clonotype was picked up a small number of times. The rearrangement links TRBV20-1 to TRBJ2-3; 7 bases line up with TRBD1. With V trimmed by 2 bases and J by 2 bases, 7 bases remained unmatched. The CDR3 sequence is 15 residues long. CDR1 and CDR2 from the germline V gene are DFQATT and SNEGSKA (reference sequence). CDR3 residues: CSARSWDRPTDTQYF. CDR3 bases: TGCAGTGCTAGATCCTGGGACAGACCCACAGATACGCAGTATTTT.

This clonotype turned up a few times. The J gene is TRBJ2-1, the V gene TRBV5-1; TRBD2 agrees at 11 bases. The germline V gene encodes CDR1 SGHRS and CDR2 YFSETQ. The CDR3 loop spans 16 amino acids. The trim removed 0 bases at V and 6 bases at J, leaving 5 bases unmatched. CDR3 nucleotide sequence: TGCGCCAGCAGCTTGGAAGGTAGCGGGAGGGCCAATGAGCAGTTCTTC. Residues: CASSLEGSGRANEQFF.

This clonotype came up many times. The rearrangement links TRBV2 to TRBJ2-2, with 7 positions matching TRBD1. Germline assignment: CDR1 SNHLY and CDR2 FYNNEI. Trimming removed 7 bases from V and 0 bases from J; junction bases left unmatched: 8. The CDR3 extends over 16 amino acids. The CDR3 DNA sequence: TGTGCCAGCATCTCTCCGGACAGGACGAACACCGGGGAGCTGTTTTTT. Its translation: CASISPDRTNTGELFF.

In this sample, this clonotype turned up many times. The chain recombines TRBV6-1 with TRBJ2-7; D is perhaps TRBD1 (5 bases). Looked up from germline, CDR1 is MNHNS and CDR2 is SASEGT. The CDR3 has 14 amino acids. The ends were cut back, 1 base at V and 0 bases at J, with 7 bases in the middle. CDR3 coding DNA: TGTGCCAGCAGTGAAGGGACAAACTCCTACGAGCAGTACTTC. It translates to CASSEGTNSYEQYF.

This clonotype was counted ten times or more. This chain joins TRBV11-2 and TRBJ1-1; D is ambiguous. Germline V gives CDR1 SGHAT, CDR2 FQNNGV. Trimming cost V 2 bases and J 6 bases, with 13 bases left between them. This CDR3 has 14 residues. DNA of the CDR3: TGTGCCAGCAGCTTAACGTCAGTTTTACCTGAAGCTTTCTTT. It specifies CASSLTSVLPEAFF.

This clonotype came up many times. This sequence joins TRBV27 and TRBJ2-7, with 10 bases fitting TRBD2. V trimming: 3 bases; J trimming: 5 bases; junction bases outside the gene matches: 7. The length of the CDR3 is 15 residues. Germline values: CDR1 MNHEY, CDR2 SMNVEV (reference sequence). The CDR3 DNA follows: TGTGCCAGCAGTTTGAGCGGGAGGGCCGGGAACGAGCAGTACTTC. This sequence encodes CASSLSGRAGNEQYF.

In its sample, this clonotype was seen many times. For the CDR3, the DNA is TGTGCCAGCAGCTTAGAGTCAGGGGGCCCAGGGAGTTCACCCCTCCACTTT. As protein: CASSLESGGPGSSPLHF. The chain uses TRBV7-6 and TRBJ1-6; TRBD1 aligns across 8 bases. Germline loops: CDR1 SGHVS, CDR2 FNYEAQ. This CDR3 contains 17 residues. The J segment lost 9 bases and the V segment lost 1 base, leaving 11 bases of the junction unmatched.

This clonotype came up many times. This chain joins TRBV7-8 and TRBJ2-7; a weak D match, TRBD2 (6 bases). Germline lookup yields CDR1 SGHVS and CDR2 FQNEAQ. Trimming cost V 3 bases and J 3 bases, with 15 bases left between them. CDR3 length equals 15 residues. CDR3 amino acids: CASSFRGGSLYEQYF. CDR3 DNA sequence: TGTGCCAGCAGCTTTAGAGGAGGGTCACTCTACGAGCAGTACTTC.

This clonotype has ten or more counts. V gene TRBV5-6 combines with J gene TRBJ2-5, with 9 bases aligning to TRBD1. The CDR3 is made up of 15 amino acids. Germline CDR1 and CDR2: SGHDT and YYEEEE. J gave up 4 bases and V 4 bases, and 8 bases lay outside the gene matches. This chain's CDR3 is CASSRTGEWVETQYF. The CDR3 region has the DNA TGTGCCAGCAGCCGGACAGGGGAATGGGTAGAGACCCAGTACTTC.

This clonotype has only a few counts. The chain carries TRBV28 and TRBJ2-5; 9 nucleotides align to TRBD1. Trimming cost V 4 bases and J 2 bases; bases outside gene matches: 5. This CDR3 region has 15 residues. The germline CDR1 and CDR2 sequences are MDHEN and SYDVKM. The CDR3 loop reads CASSWTGAQQETQYF. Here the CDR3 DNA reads TGTGCCAGCAGTTGGACAGGGGCCCAACAAGAGACCCAGTACTTC.

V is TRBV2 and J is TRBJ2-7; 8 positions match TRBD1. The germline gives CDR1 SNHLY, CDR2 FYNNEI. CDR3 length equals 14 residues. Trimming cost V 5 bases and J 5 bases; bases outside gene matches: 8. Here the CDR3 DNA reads TGTGCCAGCAGTAACCACAGGGGGATCGACGAGCAGTACTTC. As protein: CASSNHRGIDEQYF.

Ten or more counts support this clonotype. As DNA, the CDR3 is TGTGCCAGCAGCACCGGGACGGGAACCTACGAGCAGTACTTC. Amino acids: CASSTGTGTYEQYF. The J gene is TRBJ2-7, the V gene TRBV28, with D tentatively TRBD1 or TRBD2 (5 bases each). This CDR3 contains 14 residues. CDR1 and CDR2 (germline): MDHEN, SYDVKM. The ends were cut back, 6 bases at V and 2 bases at J, with 14 bases in the middle. Filled out from reference TRBV28 and TRBJ2-7, the complete variable domain reads DVKVTQSSRYLVKRTGEKVFLECVQDMDHENMFWYRQDPGLGLRLIYFSYDVKMKEKGDIPEGYSVSREKKERFSLILESASTNQTSMYLCASSTGTGTYEQYFGPGTRLTVT.

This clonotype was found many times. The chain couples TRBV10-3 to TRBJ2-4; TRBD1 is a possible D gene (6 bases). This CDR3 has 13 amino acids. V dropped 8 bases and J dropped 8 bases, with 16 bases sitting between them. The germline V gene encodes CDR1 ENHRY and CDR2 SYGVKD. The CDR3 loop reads CAISPQGKDIQYF. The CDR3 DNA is TGTGCCATCTCCCCGCAGGGGAAGGACATTCAGTACTTC.

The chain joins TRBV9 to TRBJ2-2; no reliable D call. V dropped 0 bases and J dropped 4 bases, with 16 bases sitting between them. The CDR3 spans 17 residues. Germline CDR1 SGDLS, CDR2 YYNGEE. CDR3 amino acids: CASSVAPDILGTGELFF. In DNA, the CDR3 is TGTGCCAGCAGCGTAGCCCCCGACATCCTGGGCACCGGGGAGCTGTTTTTT.

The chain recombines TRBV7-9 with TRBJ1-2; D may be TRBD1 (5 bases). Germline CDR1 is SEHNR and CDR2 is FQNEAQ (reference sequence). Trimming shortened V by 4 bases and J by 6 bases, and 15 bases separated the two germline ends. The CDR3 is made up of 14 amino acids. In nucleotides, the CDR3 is TGTGCCAGCAGCTCACCGGGACCGGACAATGGCTACACCTTC. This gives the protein CASSSPGPDNGYTF.